The T cell receptor beta chain under discussion was sequenced for a study of blood T cell repertoires in COVID-19. Study-wide background: Acute-phase and convalescent COVID-19 samples originated in the United States, Italy and Spain. The analysed material was cDNA or gDNA that came from T cells, B-cell-depleted T cells, or PBMCs.

Methods used by the authors: Estimates of nucleated cell counts were drawn from the amplification of reference gene primers. Profiling relied on immunoSEQ multiplex PCR, and the TCRdb table lists in-frame clones only, not all of them. D and trimming were read from the DNA, whereas the V and J calls and clone size are those reported in that table. The repertoire holds 200,000 to 300,000 clones, around 88% seen once, with under 8% in the top ten. Patients in Seattle were enrolled during active infection, then followed longitudinally. There are a few counts of this clone. The specimen sequenced was peripheral blood. The origin of this receptor is a woman in her 30s with COVID-19, enrolled during active disease.

The CDR3 bases are TGTGCCAGCAGCTTACTCGGGAACACTGAAGCTTTCTTT. Protein product: CASSLLGNTEAFF. This chain connects TRBV7-9 to TRBJ1-1; no definite D call. Trimming cost V 2 bases and J 1 base, with 5 bases left between them. The CDR3 contains 13 residues. Germline V gene lookup returns CDR1 SEHNR and CDR2 FQNEAQ (reference sequence). Using reference TRBV7-9 and TRBJ1-1 for the parts outside the CDR3, the full variable domain is DTGVSQNPRHKITKRGQNVTFRCDPISEHNRLYWYRQTLGQGPEFLTYFQNEAQLEKSRLLSDRFSAERPKGSFSTLEIQRTEQGDSAMYLCASSLLGNTEAFFGQGTRLTVV.